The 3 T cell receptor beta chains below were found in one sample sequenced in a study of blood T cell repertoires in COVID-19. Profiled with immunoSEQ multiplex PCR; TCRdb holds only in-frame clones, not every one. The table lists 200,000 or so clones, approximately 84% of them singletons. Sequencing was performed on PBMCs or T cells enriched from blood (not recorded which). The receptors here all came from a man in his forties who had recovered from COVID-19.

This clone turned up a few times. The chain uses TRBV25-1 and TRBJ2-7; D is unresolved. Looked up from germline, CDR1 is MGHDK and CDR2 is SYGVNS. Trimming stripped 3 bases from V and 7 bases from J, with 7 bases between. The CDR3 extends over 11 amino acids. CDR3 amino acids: CASSDRVEQYF. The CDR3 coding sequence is TGTGCCAGCAGTGATCGGGTTGAGCAGTACTTC.

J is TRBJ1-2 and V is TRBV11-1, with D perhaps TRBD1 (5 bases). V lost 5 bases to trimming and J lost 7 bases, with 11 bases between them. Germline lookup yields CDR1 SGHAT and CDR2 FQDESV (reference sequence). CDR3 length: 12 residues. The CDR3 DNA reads TGTGCCAGCAGCAGCAGGGAACGTGGCTACACCTTC. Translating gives CASSSRERGYTF.

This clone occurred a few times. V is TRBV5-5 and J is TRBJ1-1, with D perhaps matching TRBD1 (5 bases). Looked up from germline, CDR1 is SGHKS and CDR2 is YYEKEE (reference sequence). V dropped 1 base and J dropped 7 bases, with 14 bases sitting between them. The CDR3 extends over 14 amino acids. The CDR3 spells CASSLLKGNGEAFF. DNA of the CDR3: TGTGCCAGCAGCTTGTTAAAGGGGAACGGTGAAGCTTTCTTT.